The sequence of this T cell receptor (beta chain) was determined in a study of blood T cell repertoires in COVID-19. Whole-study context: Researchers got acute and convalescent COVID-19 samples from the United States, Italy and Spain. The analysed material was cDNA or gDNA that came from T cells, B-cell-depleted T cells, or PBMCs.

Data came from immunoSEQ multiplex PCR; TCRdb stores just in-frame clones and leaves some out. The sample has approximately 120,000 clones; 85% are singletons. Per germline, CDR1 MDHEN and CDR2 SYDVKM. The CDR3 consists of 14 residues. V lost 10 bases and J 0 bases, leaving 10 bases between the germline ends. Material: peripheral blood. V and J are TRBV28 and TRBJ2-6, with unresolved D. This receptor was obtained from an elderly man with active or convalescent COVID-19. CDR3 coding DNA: TGTGCCACAAAAGTCAGCTCTGGGGCCAACGTCCTGACTTTC. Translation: CATKVSSGANVLTF.